This T cell receptor beta chain was found in a study of blood T cells in healthy people across ages. Study-wide results and limits: Using unsorted PBMCs precluded a conclusive naive versus antigen-experienced comparison.

V was clipped by 0 bases and J by 0 bases; unmatched bases: 10. From germline, CDR1 is SGHRS and CDR2 YFSETQ. The CDR3 runs to 18 residues. Combining a sample-barcoded 5' primer with a J-beta primer mix, a second PCR ran for about 6 to 12 cycles. Each cDNA molecule carried a tag from a template-switch adaptor that contained 12 random nucleotides. Each sample yielded at least 3 million CDR3-containing paired-end reads. MiXCR was run by TCRdb on the 5' RACE reads, yielding one entry per CDR3 protein. There are 650,000 or so distinct CDR3 sequences in the sample; around 50% occur only once, and approximately 15% lies in the top ten. No fewer than 7 million PBMCs went into each sample. At least ten counts were recorded for this clonotype. What it binds is not known.

The chain uses TRBV5-1 and TRBJ2-7; 9 nucleotides line up with TRBD1. The source material was blood. This clonotype was sampled from a woman of 80 years or more in good health. CDR3 in amino acids: CASSLDPFRDRASYEQYF. Written as DNA, the CDR3 is TGCGCCAGCAGCTTGGATCCGTTCCGGGACAGGGCCTCCTACGAGCAGTACTTC.